One TCR beta chain is described in this entry. The patients had locally advanced or metastatic urothelial carcinoma. The data were obtained in a study of PD-L1 blockade in urothelial cancer. The overall study: Patients initiated atezolizumab around 2014 at 1,200 mg intravenously every 3 weeks.

The CDR3 totals 17 residues. The junction had 8 bases not matched to a gene; V was cut back by 4 bases and J by 0 bases. Germline V gene data show CDR1 as SEHNR and CDR2 as FQNEAQ (reference sequence). Profiled with immunoSEQ multiplex PCR; TCRdb holds only in-frame clones, not every one. The data contain 30,000 or so clones, 80% to 90% of them seen just once; the ten biggest clones take up about 31%. This sequence joins TRBV7-9 and TRBJ2-1; the match to TRBD2 covers 8 bases. The sequences come from PBMCs, collected around atezolizumab (anti-PD-L1) treatment. This clonotype was sampled from a man aged 55-75 years with urothelial cancer. In DNA, the CDR3 is TGTGCCAGCAGCTCAAAGGCCGGGACTAGCTCCTACAATGAGCAGTTCTTC. Residues: CASSSKAGTSSYNEQFF.